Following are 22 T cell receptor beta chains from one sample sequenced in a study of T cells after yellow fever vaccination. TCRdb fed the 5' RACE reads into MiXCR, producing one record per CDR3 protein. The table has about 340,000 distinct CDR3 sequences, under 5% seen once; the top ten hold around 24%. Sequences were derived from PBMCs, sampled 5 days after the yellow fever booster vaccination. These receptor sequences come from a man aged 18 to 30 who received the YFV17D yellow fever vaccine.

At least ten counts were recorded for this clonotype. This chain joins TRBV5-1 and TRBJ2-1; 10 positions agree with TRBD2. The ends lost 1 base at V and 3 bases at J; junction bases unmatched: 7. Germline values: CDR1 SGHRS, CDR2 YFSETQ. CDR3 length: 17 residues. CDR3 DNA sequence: TGCGCCAGCAGCTTGACGCGGACTAGCGGTCTCTACAATGAGCAGTTCTTC. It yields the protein CASSLTRTSGLYNEQFF.

The CDR3 loop is CASSRDPDAYEQYV. Written as DNA, the CDR3 is TGCGCCAGCAGCCGGGACCCCGATGCCTACGAGCAGTACGTC. V gene TRBV5-1 combines with J gene TRBJ2-7; D possibly matches TRBD1 or TRBD2 (5 bases each). Per the germline V gene, CDR1 is SGHRS and CDR2 is YFSETQ. Trimming shortened V by 4 bases and J by 2 bases, and 13 bases separated the two germline ends. The CDR3 has 14 residues.

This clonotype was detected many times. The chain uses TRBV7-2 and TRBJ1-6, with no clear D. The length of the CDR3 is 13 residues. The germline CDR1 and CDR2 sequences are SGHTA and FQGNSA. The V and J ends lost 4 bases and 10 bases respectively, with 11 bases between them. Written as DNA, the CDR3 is TGTGCCAGCAGCTCCGGACCGGTATCACCCCTCCACTTT. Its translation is CASSSGPVSPLHF.

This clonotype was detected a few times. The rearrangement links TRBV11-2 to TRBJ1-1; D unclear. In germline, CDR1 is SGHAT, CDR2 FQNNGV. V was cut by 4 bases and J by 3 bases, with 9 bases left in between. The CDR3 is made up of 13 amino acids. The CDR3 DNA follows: TGTGCCAGCAGCTCTAGTCCTTACACTGAAGCTTTCTTT. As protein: CASSSSPYTEAFF. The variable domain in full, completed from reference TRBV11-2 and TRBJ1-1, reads EAGVAQSPRYKIIEKRQSVAFWCNPISGHATLYWYQQILGQGPKLLIQFQNNGVVDDSQLPKDRFSAERLKGVDSTLKIQPAKLEDSAVYLCASSSSPYTEAFFGQGTRLTVV.

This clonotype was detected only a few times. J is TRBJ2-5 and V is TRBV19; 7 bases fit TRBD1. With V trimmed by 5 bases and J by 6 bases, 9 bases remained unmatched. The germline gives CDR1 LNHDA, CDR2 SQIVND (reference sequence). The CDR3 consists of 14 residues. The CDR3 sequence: CASSAQGSVKTQYF. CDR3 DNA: TGTGCCAGTAGTGCACAGGGGTCGGTGAAGACCCAGTACTTC.

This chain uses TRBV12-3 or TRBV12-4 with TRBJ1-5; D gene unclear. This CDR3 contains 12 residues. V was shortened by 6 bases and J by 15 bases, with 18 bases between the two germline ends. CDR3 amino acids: CASSTQVGRGHF. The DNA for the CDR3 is TGTGCCAGCAGCACCCAGGTGGGCAGAGGGCATTTT.

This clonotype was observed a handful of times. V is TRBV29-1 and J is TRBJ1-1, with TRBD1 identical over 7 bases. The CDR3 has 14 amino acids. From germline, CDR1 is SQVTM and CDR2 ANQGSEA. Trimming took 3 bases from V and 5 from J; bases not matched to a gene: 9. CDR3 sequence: CSVEDWQGGTEAFF. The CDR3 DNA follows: TGCAGCGTTGAGGATTGGCAGGGGGGGACTGAAGCTTTCTTT.

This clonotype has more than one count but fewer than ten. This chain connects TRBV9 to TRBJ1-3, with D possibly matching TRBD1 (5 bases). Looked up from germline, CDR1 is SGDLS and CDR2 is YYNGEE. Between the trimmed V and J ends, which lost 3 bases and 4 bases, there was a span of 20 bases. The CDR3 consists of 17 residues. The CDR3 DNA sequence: TGTGCCAGCAGCGATTCGTCCGGGACCGCTTTCGGAAACACCATATATTTT. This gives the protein CASSDSSGTAFGNTIYF. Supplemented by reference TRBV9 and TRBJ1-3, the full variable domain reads DSGVTQTPKHLITATGQRVTLRCSPRSGDLSVYWYQQSLDQGLQFLIQYYNGEERAKGNILERFSAQQFPDLHSELNLSSLELGDSALYFCASSDSSGTAFGNTIYFGEGSWLTVV.

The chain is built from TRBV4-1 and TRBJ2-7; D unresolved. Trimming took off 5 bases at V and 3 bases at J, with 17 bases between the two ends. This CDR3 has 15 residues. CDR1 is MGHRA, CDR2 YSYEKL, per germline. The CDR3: CASSSDVDPIYEQYF. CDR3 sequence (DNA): TGCGCCAGCAGCTCCGATGTCGACCCTATCTACGAGCAGTACTTC.

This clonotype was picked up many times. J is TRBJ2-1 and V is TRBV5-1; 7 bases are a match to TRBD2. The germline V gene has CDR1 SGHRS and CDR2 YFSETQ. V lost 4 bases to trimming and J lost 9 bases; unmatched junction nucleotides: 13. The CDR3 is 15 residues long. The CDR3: CASSMITSAQGEQFF. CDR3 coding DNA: TGCGCCAGCAGCATGATCACTAGCGCGCAGGGTGAGCAGTTCTTC.

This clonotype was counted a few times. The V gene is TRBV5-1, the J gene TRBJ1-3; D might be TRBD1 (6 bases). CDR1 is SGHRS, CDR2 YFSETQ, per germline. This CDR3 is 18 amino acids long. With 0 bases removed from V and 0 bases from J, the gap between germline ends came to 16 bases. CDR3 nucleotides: TGCGCCAGCAGCTTGGGCGGACAGAGGTTAAGCTCTGGAAACACCATATATTTT. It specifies CASSLGGQRLSSGNTIYF.

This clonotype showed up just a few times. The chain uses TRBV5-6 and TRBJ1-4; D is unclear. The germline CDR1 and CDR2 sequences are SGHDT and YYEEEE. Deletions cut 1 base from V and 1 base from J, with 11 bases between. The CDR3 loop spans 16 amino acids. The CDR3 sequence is CASSLFGFGTNEKLFF. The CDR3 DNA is TGTGCCAGCAGCTTGTTCGGGTTCGGAACTAATGAAAAACTGTTTTTT. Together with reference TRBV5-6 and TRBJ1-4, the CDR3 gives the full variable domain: DAGVTQSPTHLIKTRGQQVTLRCSPKSGHDTVSWYQQALGQGPQFIFQYYEEEERQRGNFPDRFSGHQFPNYSSELNVNALLLGDSALYLCASSLFGFGTNEKLFFGSGTQLSVL.

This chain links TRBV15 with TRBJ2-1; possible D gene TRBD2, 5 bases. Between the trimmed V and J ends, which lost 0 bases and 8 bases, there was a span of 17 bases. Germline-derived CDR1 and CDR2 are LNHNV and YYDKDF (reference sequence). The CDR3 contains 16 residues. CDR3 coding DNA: TGTGCCACCAGCAGAGAAGGAGAGGGTAAGGAGGATGAGCAGTTCTTC. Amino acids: CATSREGEGKEDEQFF.

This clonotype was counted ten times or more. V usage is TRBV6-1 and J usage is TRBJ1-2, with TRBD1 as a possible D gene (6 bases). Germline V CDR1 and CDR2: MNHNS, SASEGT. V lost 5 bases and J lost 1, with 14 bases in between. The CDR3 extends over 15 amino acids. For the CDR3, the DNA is TGTGCCAGCAGTCGGACAGTAGCGGGTAACTATGGCTACACCTTC. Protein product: CASSRTVAGNYGYTF.

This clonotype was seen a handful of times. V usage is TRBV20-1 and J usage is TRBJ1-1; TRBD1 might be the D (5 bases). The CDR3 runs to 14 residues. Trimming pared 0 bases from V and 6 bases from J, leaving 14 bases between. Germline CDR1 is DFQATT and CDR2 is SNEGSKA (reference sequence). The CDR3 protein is CSARDRIGAPEAFF. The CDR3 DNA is TGCAGTGCTAGAGATCGGATCGGGGCACCTGAAGCTTTCTTT.

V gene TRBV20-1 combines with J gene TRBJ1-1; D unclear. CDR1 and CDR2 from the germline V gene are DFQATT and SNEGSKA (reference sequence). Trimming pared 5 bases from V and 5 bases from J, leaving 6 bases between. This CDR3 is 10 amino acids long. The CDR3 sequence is CSARETEAFF. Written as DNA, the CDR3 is TGCAGTGCTCGGGAAACTGAAGCTTTCTTT.

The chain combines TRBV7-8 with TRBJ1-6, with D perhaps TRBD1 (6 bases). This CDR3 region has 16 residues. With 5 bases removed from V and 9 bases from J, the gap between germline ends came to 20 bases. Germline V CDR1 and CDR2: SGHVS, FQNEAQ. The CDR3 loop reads CASSQTRGLRGSPLHF. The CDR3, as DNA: TGTGCCAGCAGCCAAACCCGGGGGCTAAGGGGTTCACCCCTCCACTTT.

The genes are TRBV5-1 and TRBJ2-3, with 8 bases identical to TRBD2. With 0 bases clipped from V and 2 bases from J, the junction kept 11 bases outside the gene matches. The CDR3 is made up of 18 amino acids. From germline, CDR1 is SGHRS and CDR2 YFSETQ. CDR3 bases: TGCGCCAGCAGCTTGGCAACGACTAGCGAAACCTCCACAGATACGCAGTATTTT. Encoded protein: CASSLATTSETSTDTQYF. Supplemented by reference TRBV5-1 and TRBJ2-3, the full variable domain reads KAGVTQTPRYLIKTRGQQVTLSCSPISGHRSVSWYQQTPGQGLQFLFEYFSETQRNKGNFPGRFSGRQFSNSRSEMNVSTLELGDSALYLCASSLATTSETSTDTQYFGPGTRLTVL.

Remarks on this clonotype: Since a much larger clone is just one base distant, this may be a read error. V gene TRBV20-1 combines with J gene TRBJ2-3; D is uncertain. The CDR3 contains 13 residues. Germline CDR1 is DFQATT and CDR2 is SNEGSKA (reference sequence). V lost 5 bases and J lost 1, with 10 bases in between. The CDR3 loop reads CSAAVGGTDTQYF. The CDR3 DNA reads TGCAGTGCTGCGGTGGGTGGCACAGATACGCAGTATTTT.

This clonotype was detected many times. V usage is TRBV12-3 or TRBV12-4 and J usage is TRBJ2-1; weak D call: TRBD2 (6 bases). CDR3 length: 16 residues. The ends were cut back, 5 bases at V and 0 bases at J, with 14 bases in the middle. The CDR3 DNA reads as TGTGCCAGCAGTCCCTGGAGGGGAGGCTCCTACAATGAGCAGTTCTTC. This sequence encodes CASSPWRGGSYNEQFF.

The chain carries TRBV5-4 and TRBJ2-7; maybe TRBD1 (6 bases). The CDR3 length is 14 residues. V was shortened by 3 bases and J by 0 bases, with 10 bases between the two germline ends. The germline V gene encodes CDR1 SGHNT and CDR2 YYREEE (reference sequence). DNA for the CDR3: TGTGCCAGCAGCTATGGACAGAGCTCCTACGAGCAGTACGTC. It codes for CASSYGQSSYEQYV.

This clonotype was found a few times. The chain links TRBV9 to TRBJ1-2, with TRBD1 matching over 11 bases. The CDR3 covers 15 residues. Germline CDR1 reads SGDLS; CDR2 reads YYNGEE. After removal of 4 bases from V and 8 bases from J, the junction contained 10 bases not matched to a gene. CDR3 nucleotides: TGTGCCAGCAGCTCGGGACAGGGGGATATGCGGGGCTACACCTTC. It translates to CASSSGQGDMRGYTF.